These 10 T cell receptor beta chains were all obtained from the same sample, sequenced in a study of CD8 T cells in Susac syndrome (dated by TCRdb to between 2018 and 2020). The library relied on the immunoSEQ multiplex PCR assay. RNA was extracted using the RNeasy kit, and roughly 0.5 to 1 microgram was reverse transcribed with random hexamers. TCRdb reprocessing: public reads trimmed at Q25 with fastp, clones called with MiXCR, in-frame beta chains kept. Identical CDR3 protein sequences are pooled into one entry, listed with their most common genes and DNA. For this sample the table gives roughly 150,000 distinct CDR3 sequences, of which about 90% were detected only once. The ten largest clones take up 0.065% to 0.1% of the sample. Sequenced material: CD4+ T cells from PBMCs. These receptor sequences come from a human donor in good health.

J is TRBJ2-2 and V is TRBV20-1; 7 nucleotides line up with TRBD1. The V segment lost 3 bases and the J segment 7 bases; nucleotides outside the gene matches: 5. This CDR3 has 13 residues. CDR1 and CDR2 (germline): DFQATT, SNEGSKA (reference sequence). The CDR3 loop is CSASRGYHGELFF. CDR3 coding DNA: TGCAGTGCTAGCAGGGGGTACCACGGGGAGCTGTTTTTT.

This chain links TRBV28 with TRBJ1-5; TRBD1 agrees at 11 bases. Looked up from germline, CDR1 is MDHEN and CDR2 is SYDVKM. Trimming at V came to 2 bases and at J to 5 bases, leaving 5 bases not matched to a gene. This CDR3 contains 16 residues. The CDR3 nucleotides read TGTGCCAGCAGTTTAGGGACAGGGGGGAATTATCAGCCCCAGCATTTT. The encoded protein is CASSLGTGGNYQPQHF.

This clonotype appeared once. V gene TRBV5-1 combines with J gene TRBJ2-5; TRBD2 agrees at 9 bases. The CDR3 has 16 residues. The V gene's germline CDR1 is SGHRS and CDR2 YFSETQ. The trim removed 0 bases at V and 5 bases at J, leaving 8 bases unmatched. CDR3 loop: CASSLAPASGEETQYF. CDR3 nucleotides: TGCGCCAGCAGCTTGGCTCCGGCTAGCGGGGAGGAGACCCAGTACTTC. Full variable domain (outside the CDR3, taken from reference TRBV5-1 and TRBJ2-5): KAGVTQTPRYLIKTRGQQVTLSCSPISGHRSVSWYQQTPGQGLQFLFEYFSETQRNKGNFPGRFSGRQFSNSRSEMNVSTLELGDSALYLCASSLAPASGEETQYFGPGTRLLVL.

In its sample, this clonotype was seen once. The V gene is TRBV20-1, the J gene TRBJ2-5, with 8 bases lining up with TRBD2. Germline CDR1 reads DFQATT; CDR2 reads SNEGSKA (reference sequence). J was trimmed by 2 bases and V by 7 bases; bases with no gene match: 6. This CDR3 contains 13 residues. As DNA, the CDR3 is TGCAGTGTGGGCGGGGGGAATCAAGAGACCCAGTACTTC. Its protein is CSVGGGNQETQYF.

V is TRBV3-1 and J is TRBJ2-3, with unresolved D. The CDR3 spans 11 residues. V lost 4 bases and J lost 7, with 6 bases in between. Germline V gene sequence: CDR1 LGHDT, CDR2 YNNKEL (reference sequence). The CDR3 loop is CASSLRHTQYF. CDR3 sequence (DNA): TGTGCCAGCAGCCTGAGGCATACGCAGTATTTT.

V gene TRBV19 combines with J gene TRBJ2-1, with 8 bases aligning to TRBD2. V trimming: 4 bases; J trimming: 6 bases; junction bases outside the gene matches: 8. This CDR3 region has 15 residues. CDR1 and CDR2 from the germline V gene are LNHDA and SQIVND (reference sequence). In nucleotides, the CDR3 is TGTGCCAGTAGTAGAGTTAGCGGGAAGAGCAATGAGCAGTTCTTC. This gives the protein CASSRVSGKSNEQFF.

This chain joins TRBV30 and TRBJ2-1; 9 bases map to TRBD1. Per the germline V gene, CDR1 is GTSNPN and CDR2 is SVGIG (reference sequence). V lost 4 bases, J lost 5 bases, and 3 bases stayed unmatched. The CDR3 has 13 amino acids. In DNA, the CDR3 is TGTGCCTGGAACAGGGGGCTGGACAATGAGCAGTTCTTC. Translating it yields CAWNRGLDNEQFF. Drawing the rest from reference TRBV30 and TRBJ2-1, the complete variable domain is SQTIHQWPATLVQPVGSPLSLECTVEGTSNPNLYWYRQAAGRGLQLLFYSVGIGQISSEVPQNLSASRPQDRQFILSSKKLLLSDSGFYLCAWNRGLDNEQFFGPGTRLTVL.

The rearrangement links TRBV6-5 to TRBJ1-4, with D uncertain. The CDR3 loop spans 14 amino acids. The V end lost 2 bases, the J end lost 0 bases, and 4 bases lay between the germline ends. Germline-derived CDR1 and CDR2 are MNHEY and SVGAGI. CDR3 sequence reads: CASSYGTTNEKLFF. The CDR3 region has the DNA TGTGCCAGCAGTTACGGGACAACTAATGAAAAACTGTTTTTT.

The V call is TRBV19, the J call TRBJ1-5; 9 positions agree with TRBD1. The J segment lost 6 bases and the V segment lost 3 bases, leaving 3 bases of the junction unmatched. The germline V gene has CDR1 LNHDA and CDR2 SQIVND (reference sequence). The CDR3 runs to 14 residues. CDR3 residues: CASSIGQGRQPQHF. CDR3 coding DNA: TGTGCCAGTAGTATCGGACAGGGGCGTCAGCCCCAGCATTTT. Drawing the rest from reference TRBV19 and TRBJ1-5, the complete variable domain is DGGITQSPKYLFRKEGQNVTLSCEQNLNHDAMYWYRQDPGQGLRLIYYSQIVNDFQKGDIAEGYSVSREKKESFPLTVTSAQKNPTAFYLCASSIGQGRQPQHFGDGTRLSIL.

This clonotype was observed a few times. The CDR3 DNA is TGCAGTGCTCCCGGGAGGGCTAGCACAGATACGCAGTATTTT. It codes for CSAPGRASTDTQYF. The chain carries TRBV20-1 and TRBJ2-3, with 8 positions matching TRBD2. The V and J ends lost 5 bases and 0 bases, in that order; junction bases with no gene match: 4. Per the germline V gene, CDR1 is DFQATT and CDR2 is SNEGSKA (reference sequence). CDR3 size: 14 residues.